Below, 21 T cell receptor beta chains from the same sample are listed, as sequenced in a study of cytomegalovirus exposure and HLA in healthy donors. PCR involved 60 Vbeta and 13 Jbeta primers. Repertoires were generated with immunoSEQ multiplex PCR, while TCRdb's copy carries only in-frame clones and drops some. This table holds more than 85,000 clones, roughly three quarters found once. The material sequenced was PBMCs. The receptors were sampled from a male donor in good health and CMV-seropositive.

The chain combines TRBV11-3 with TRBJ1-1; D possibly corresponds to TRBD1 (5 bases). V shed 3 bases and J shed 4 bases, with 15 bases lying between them. The length of the CDR3 is 15 residues. Germline CDR1 and CDR2: SGHNT and YENEEA. The CDR3 DNA reads TGTGCCAGCAGCTTCGACCTAACAGGATCCACTGAAGCTTTCTTT. Its protein is CASSFDLTGSTEAFF.

The CDR3 region has the DNA TGCAGCGTGCGAAGCGGTGGGTCGTACACTGAAGCTTTCTTT. Its translation is CSVRSGGSYTEAFF. The V call is TRBV29-1, the J call TRBJ1-1, with D unresolved. Deletions cut 6 bases from V and 3 bases from J, with 17 bases between. The CDR3 extends over 14 amino acids. Germline V CDR1 and CDR2: SQVTM, ANQGSEA. Full variable domain (missing parts from reference TRBV29-1 and TRBJ1-1): SAVISQKPSRDICQRGTSLTIQCQVDSQVTMMFWYRQQPGQSLTLIATANQGSEATYESGFVIDKFPISRPNLTFSTLTVSNMSPEDSSIYLCSVRSGGSYTEAFFGQGTRLTVV.

This clone has a handful of counts. The genes are TRBV5-1 and TRBJ1-1, with D hard to call. CDR1 and CDR2 from the germline V gene are SGHRS and YFSETQ. CDR3 length: 15 residues. V shed 7 bases and J shed 0 bases, with 16 bases lying between them. Written as DNA, the CDR3 is TGCGCCAGCTCCATTTTGCCCGGTGTGAACACTGAAGCTTTCTTT. Translated: CASSILPGVNTEAFF. Combining the CDR3 with reference TRBV5-1 and TRBJ1-1 gives the whole variable domain KAGVTQTPRYLIKTRGQQVTLSCSPISGHRSVSWYQQTPGQGLQFLFEYFSETQRNKGNFPGRFSGRQFSNSRSEMNVSTLELGDSALYLCASSILPGVNTEAFFGQGTRLTVV.

This chain links TRBV6-1 with TRBJ1-1; possibly TRBD1 for D (5 bases). Per germline, CDR1 MNHNS and CDR2 SASEGT. The V and J ends lost 6 bases and 0 bases respectively, with 11 bases between them. The CDR3 loop spans 14 amino acids. The CDR3 nucleotides are TGTGCCAGCAGGCGACAGCGATTGAACACTGAAGCTTTCTTT. Its protein is CASRRQRLNTEAFF.

The DNA for the CDR3 is TGTGCCATCAGTGAGGGTCTTAGTAACTATGGCTACACCTTC. It specifies CAISEGLSNYGYTF. This sequence joins TRBV10-3 and TRBJ1-2; D is ambiguous. Trimming left V 2 bases short and J 1 base short, with 8 bases between. The CDR3 runs 14 residues. The germline gives CDR1 ENHRY, CDR2 SYGVKD.

This clone is a singleton in its sample. The genes are TRBV30 and TRBJ1-1; possibly TRBD1 for D (5 bases). Germline CDR1 GTSNPN, CDR2 SVGIG (reference sequence). V gave up 3 bases and J gave up 1 base, with 15 bases separating them. This CDR3 region has 15 residues. CDR3 sequence: CAWRPGHRRNTEAFF. The CDR3 DNA sequence: TGTGCCTGGAGACCCGGACACCGACGGAACACTGAAGCTTTCTTT.

The gene calls are TRBV10-1 and TRBJ1-1, with 8 bases that match TRBD1. The V segment lost 4 bases and the J segment 1 base; nucleotides outside the gene matches: 2. This CDR3 is 14 amino acids long. CDR1 is WNHNN, CDR2 SYGVQD, per germline (reference sequence). As DNA, the CDR3 is TGCGCCAGCAGTGGTGACAGGGGGAACACTGAAGCTTTCTTT. This translates into CASSGDRGNTEAFF.

This clone was detected only once. V and J are TRBV5-1 and TRBJ1-1; the match to TRBD1 covers 7 bases. The CDR3 runs 14 residues. CDR1 is SGHRS, CDR2 YFSETQ, per germline. Trimming cost V 0 bases and J 6 bases; bases outside gene matches: 5. The CDR3 protein is CASSLEGGRAEAFF. DNA of the CDR3: TGCGCCAGCAGCTTGGAAGGGGGCCGTGCTGAAGCTTTCTTT.

The V gene is TRBV9, the J gene TRBJ2-5; D is perhaps TRBD1 (5 bases). There are 18 residues in the CDR3. Germline V gene data show CDR1 as SGDLS and CDR2 as YYNGEE. Trimming removed 0 bases at V and 5 bases at J, with 23 bases between. The CDR3 coding sequence is TGTGCCAGCAGCGTAGTCCCTTTATCAGGGTTGATGGGGGAGACCCAGTACTTC. It specifies CASSVVPLSGLMGETQYF.

This clone was observed a few times. The chain carries TRBV10-2 and TRBJ1-2; TRBD1 aligns across 9 bases. Per germline, CDR1 WSHSY and CDR2 SAAADI. CDR3 length: 13 amino acids. The trim removed 6 bases at V and 6 bases at J, leaving 5 bases unmatched. The CDR3: CASREQGAHGYTF. CDR3 nucleotides: TGCGCCAGCAGAGAACAGGGGGCGCATGGCTACACCTTC.

J is TRBJ1-4 and V is TRBV2, with D perhaps matching TRBD1 (5 bases). The length of the CDR3 is 14 residues. Per the germline V gene, CDR1 is SNHLY and CDR2 is FYNNEI. The V end was cut by 3 bases, the J end by 2 bases, with 7 bases between. CDR3 in DNA: TGTGCCAGCAGTGACAGGGCCACTAATGAAAAACTGTTTTTT. Translating gives CASSDRATNEKLFF.

The gene calls are TRBV15 and TRBJ1-1, with D tentatively TRBD1 (5 bases). The CDR3 is 14 amino acids. Trimming took off 0 bases at V and 4 bases at J, with 9 bases between the two ends. Germline V lookup: CDR1 LNHNV, CDR2 YYDKDF (reference sequence). CDR3 protein: CATSREGGGTEAFF. The CDR3, as DNA: TGTGCCACCAGCAGAGAGGGGGGGGGCACTGAAGCTTTCTTT.

This clone was recorded only once. The rearrangement links TRBV7-8 to TRBJ1-2; 8 bases agree with TRBD1. Germline V gene sequence: CDR1 SGHVS, CDR2 FQNEAQ. The CDR3 contains 14 residues. J lost 8 bases, V lost 5 bases, and 10 bases had no gene match. CDR3 amino acids: CASSPGTGPRGYTF. In DNA form, the CDR3 reads TGTGCCAGCAGCCCTGGGACAGGCCCGCGGGGCTACACCTTC.

The rearrangement links TRBV30 to TRBJ2-7; D unresolved. This CDR3 is 11 amino acids long. CDR1 is GTSNPN and CDR2 is SVGIG in the germline V gene (reference sequence). V shed 2 bases and J shed 3 bases, with 5 bases lying between them. CDR3 in DNA: TGTGCCTGGAGTCACAACTACGAGCAGTACTTC. Its protein product is CAWSHNYEQYF.

Comments on this clone: One end of the junction fails to match germline, which may point to a read error. This chain links TRBV7-9 with TRBJ2-5; tentatively, D is TRBD2 (5 bases). The CDR3 sequence is 11 residues long. CDR1 and CDR2 from the germline V gene are SEHNR and FQNEAQ (reference sequence). For the CDR3, the DNA is TGTGCCAGCAGCTTAGGGACTCCCTTAGACTTC. It yields the protein CASSLGTPLDF.

The chain recombines TRBV5-1 with TRBJ2-2; 7 bases align to TRBD1. Per germline, CDR1 SGHRS and CDR2 YFSETQ. Germline trimming cut 0 bases from V and 2 bases from J; bases unmatched to any gene: 1. The CDR3 has 15 residues. CDR3 nucleotide sequence: TGCGCCAGCAGCTTGGGACAGGGCAACACCGGGGAGCTGTTTTTT. Translating it yields CASSLGQGNTGELFF.

J is TRBJ2-2 and V is TRBV7-9; a possible D gene is TRBD2 (7 bases). Per germline, CDR1 SEHNR and CDR2 FQNEAQ (reference sequence). Trimming pared 4 bases from V and 1 base from J, leaving 19 bases between. The CDR3 consists of 18 residues. The CDR3 region has the DNA TGTGCCAGCAGCTCTGAGGGGGGGACTGTTATGAACACCGGGGAGCTGTTTTTT. It specifies CASSSEGGTVMNTGELFF.

DNA for the CDR3: TGTGCCAGCAGCTCACAGGGGACCGGGGCTAACTATGGCTACACCTTC. It codes for CASSSQGTGANYGYTF. This rearrangement joins TRBV9 to TRBJ1-2; the match to TRBD1 covers 7 bases. V shed 4 bases and J 0 bases; nucleotides not matched to a gene: 9. The CDR3 extends over 16 amino acids. Germline-derived CDR1 and CDR2 are SGDLS and YYNGEE.

The gene calls are TRBV10-1 and TRBJ2-3, with 9 bases lining up with TRBD2. The germline CDR1 and CDR2 sequences are WNHNN and SYGVQD (reference sequence). This CDR3 has 15 amino acids. V lost 2 bases, J lost 5 bases, and 5 bases stayed unmatched. CDR3 nucleotides: TGCGCCAGCAGTGAGGGTCTAGCGGGGCGAGATACGCAGTATTTT. As protein: CASSEGLAGRDTQYF.

The chain has TRBV27 and TRBJ1-1; 7 nucleotides line up with TRBD1. From germline, CDR1 is MNHEY and CDR2 SMNVEV (reference sequence). The CDR3 is made up of 16 amino acids. Trimming at V came to 3 bases and at J to 4 bases, leaving 11 bases not matched to a gene. The CDR3 reads CASSFVSGGVSTEAFF. The DNA for the CDR3 is TGTGCCAGCAGTTTTGTTTCAGGGGGAGTGAGCACTGAAGCTTTCTTT.

The rearrangement links TRBV13 to TRBJ1-1; D is unresolved. The length of the CDR3 is 11 residues. Trimming stripped 3 bases from V and 5 bases from J, with 4 bases between. Germline-derived CDR1 and CDR2 are PRHDT and FYEKMQ (reference sequence). CDR3 sequence reads: CASSFSTEAFF. The CDR3 bases are TGTGCCAGCAGCTTCTCTACTGAAGCTTTCTTT.